One TCR beta chain is described in this entry. Its antigen is as yet unknown. Assay used: immunoSEQ multiplex PCR; TCRdb lists only in-frame clones, some missing. Among over 35,000 clones listed, 75% to 80% were seen once. Single viable CD3+CD4+CD8-CD45RO+ cells were sorted as the memory CD4+ T cells. CMV serostatus came from serum IgG against pp150, pp28, p38, p52. The entry originates in a study of memory CD4+ T cells and cytomegalovirus serostatus. Whole-study results and caveats: Median bootstrapped AUC for CMV status was approximately 0.96 originally, 0.75 to 0.91 US-trained.

With 1 base removed from V and 0 bases from J, the gap between germline ends came to 13 bases. Germline CDR1 and CDR2: LNHDA and SQIVND (reference sequence). The CDR3 sequence is 17 residues long. Sequencing was carried out using memory CD4+ T cells from blood. The chain employs TRBV19 and TRBJ2-1; D gene uncertain. The sequence derives from an adult in good health and CMV-seronegative. The CDR3 spells CASSIGELKSSYNEQFF. The CDR3, as DNA: TGTGCCAGTAGTATAGGAGAATTAAAGAGCTCCTACAATGAGCAGTTCTTC.